The next 27 T cell receptor beta chains were all read from a single sample in a study of shared clonotypes between healthy human individuals. TCRdb's table, derived via immunoSEQ multiplex PCR, lists solely in-frame clones and lacks some. The table shows 450,000 to 650,000 clones, with around 81% occurring only once. The sequencing input was PBMCs. Receptors were obtained from a woman between 40 and 50 years old in good health. Some clones in this sample may be carry-over from other donors' samples.

This clone has at least ten counts. The V gene is TRBV5-6, the J gene TRBJ2-7; 8 bases line up with TRBD1. In germline, CDR1 is SGHDT, CDR2 YYEEEE. V dropped 5 bases and J dropped 7; count of bases not matched to a gene: 5. The length of the CDR3 is 12 residues. As DNA, the CDR3 is TGTGCCAGCAGTGGACAGGGTGGTGAGCAGTACTTC. Translated: CASSGQGGEQYF.

This clone was picked up one time. CDR3 region: CASSQEPPGSPYNEQFF. In nucleotides, the CDR3 is TGTGCCAGCAGCCAAGAGCCCCCCGGGTCACCCTACAATGAGCAGTTCTTC. V is TRBV14 and J is TRBJ2-1; D not resolved. Germline lookup yields CDR1 SGHDN and CDR2 FVKESK. The CDR3 runs to 17 residues. Trimming left V 0 bases short and J 2 bases short, with 14 bases between.

This rearrangement joins TRBV4-3 to TRBJ1-2, with D unclear. CDR1 and CDR2 from the germline V gene are LGHNA and YSLEER. V was clipped by 0 bases and J by 5 bases, with 16 bases between them. The CDR3 spans 16 residues. The chain's CDR3 is CASSQDSRTSNYGYTF. The CDR3 coding sequence is TGCGCCAGCAGCCAAGACTCTAGGACCAGTAATTATGGCTACACCTTC.

In its sample, this clone was seen a few times. The V gene is TRBV27, the J gene TRBJ1-2, with 8 bases matching TRBD1. Germline V gene sequence: CDR1 MNHEY, CDR2 SMNVEV (reference sequence). The J segment lost 3 bases and the V segment lost 6 bases, leaving 6 bases of the junction unmatched. The CDR3 sequence is 14 residues long. Here the CDR3 DNA reads TGTGCCAGCAGACCGGACAGGGAACACTATGGCTACACCTTC. As protein: CASRPDREHYGYTF.

The V call is TRBV29-1, the J call TRBJ1-2; D call uncertain. Between the trimmed V and J ends, which lost 1 base and 1 base, there was a span of 10 bases. Germline V gives CDR1 SQVTM, CDR2 ANQGSEA. The CDR3 runs to 14 residues. The CDR3 DNA follows: TGCAGCGTTGAAGGTGGACGGAGTAACTATGGCTACACCTTC. Its protein is CSVEGGRSNYGYTF. The variable domain in full, with the rest retrieved from reference TRBV29-1 and TRBJ1-2, is SAVISQKPSRDICQRGTSLTIQCQVDSQVTMMFWYRQQPGQSLTLIATANQGSEATYESGFVIDKFPISRPNLTFSTLTVSNMSPEDSSIYLCSVEGGRSNYGYTFGSGTRLTVV.

The chain recombines TRBV19 with TRBJ2-2; 11 bases align to TRBD2. CDR3 length equals 18 residues. Germline loops: CDR1 LNHDA, CDR2 SQIVND (reference sequence). Trimming took 7 bases from V and 6 from J; bases not matched to a gene: 16. The CDR3 reads CASTPPGLAGGLAGELFF. The CDR3 DNA follows: TGTGCCAGTACCCCCCCGGGTCTAGCGGGAGGACTGGCCGGGGAGCTGTTTTTT.

This rearrangement joins TRBV27 to TRBJ1-6; 9 nucleotides align to TRBD1. Germline trimming cut 8 bases from V and 9 bases from J; bases unmatched to any gene: 5. This CDR3 has 13 residues. Germline assignment: CDR1 MNHEY and CDR2 SMNVEV (reference sequence). The CDR3 here is CASAGTGISPLHF. DNA of the CDR3: TGTGCCAGCGCCGGGACAGGGATTTCACCCCTCCACTTT.

The J gene is TRBJ2-3, the V gene TRBV4-3; D gene unclear. The V end was cut by 1 base, the J end by 1 base, with 9 bases between. Germline CDR1 LGHNA, CDR2 YSLEER. The CDR3 extends over 15 amino acids. CDR3 coding DNA: TGCGCCAGCAGCCAAGTGTTGGGCGGCACAGATACGCAGTATTTT. It codes for CASSQVLGGTDTQYF.

The gene calls are TRBV6-4 and TRBJ2-2; D is possibly TRBD1 (5 bases). Trimming stripped 5 bases from V and 7 bases from J, with 23 bases between. CDR3 length equals 17 residues. Germline V gene data show CDR1 as MRHNA and CDR2 as SNTAGT. The DNA of the CDR3 is TGTGCCAGCAGTTCAAACCCTAACTCCCAGGGTGTCGGGGAGCTGTTTTTT. Encoded protein: CASSSNPNSQGVGELFF.

V gene TRBV15 combines with J gene TRBJ1-1; D not certain. The length of the CDR3 is 12 residues. Germline assignment: CDR1 LNHNV and CDR2 YYDKDF (reference sequence). V was shortened by 6 bases and J by 6 bases, with 11 bases between the two germline ends. This CDR3 is CATSQWTAEAFF. CDR3 DNA sequence: TGTGCCACCAGTCAGTGGACCGCTGAAGCTTTCTTT.

The chain recombines TRBV15 with TRBJ2-3, with D hard to call. The V and J ends lost 1 base and 4 bases respectively, with 15 bases between them. The CDR3 has 16 amino acids. Per the germline V gene, CDR1 is LNHNV and CDR2 is YYDKDF (reference sequence). CDR3 sequence: CATSRAPSSVADTQYF. The CDR3 nucleotides read TGTGCCACCAGCAGAGCCCCATCGTCTGTGGCAGATACGCAGTATTTT. The full variable domain, with the rest looked up from reference TRBV15 and TRBJ2-3, is DAMVIQNPRYQVTQFGKPVTLSCSQTLNHNVMYWYQQKSSQAPKLLFHYYDKDFNNEADTPDNFQSRRPNTSFCFLDIRSPGLGDTAMYLCATSRAPSSVADTQYFGPGTRLTVL.

This chain joins TRBV6-1 and TRBJ2-7; 11 bases agree with TRBD2. This CDR3 is 13 amino acids long. The germline V gene encodes CDR1 MNHNS and CDR2 SASEGT. Trimming took 7 bases from V and 2 from J; bases not matched to a gene: 1. The CDR3: CASKTSGTYEQYF. The CDR3 bases are TGTGCCAGCAAGACTAGCGGGACCTACGAGCAGTACTTC.

This clone has only a few counts. The chain links TRBV25-1 to TRBJ2-2; D possibly uses TRBD1 or TRBD2 (5 bases each). The ends were cut back, 1 base at V and 4 bases at J, with 10 bases in the middle. Germline V gene sequence: CDR1 MGHDK, CDR2 SYGVNS. This CDR3 has 15 amino acids. CDR3 sequence (DNA): TGTGCCAGCAGTGAATTCGATGGGGGCACCGGGGAGCTGTTTTTT. Protein sequence: CASSEFDGGTGELFF.

Turning to this clone: Other DNA sequences from this sample encode an identical CDR3 as well. The chain carries TRBV29-1 and TRBJ2-3; 15 bases fit TRBD2. Germline V lookup: CDR1 SQVTM, CDR2 ANQGSEA. This CDR3 has 16 amino acids. Unmatched junction bases numbered 2, after V lost 0 bases and J lost 4 bases. The CDR3 is CSVEEGLAGGADTQYF. Written as DNA, the CDR3 is TGCAGCGTTGAAGAGGGACTAGCGGGAGGCGCAGATACGCAGTATTTT.

A single count supports this clone. The CDR3 nucleotides are TGCGCCAGCAGGATTCGAATCACAGATACGCAGTATTTT. Translating gives CASRIRITDTQYF. The chain links TRBV5-1 to TRBJ2-3; D not resolved. The V gene lost 5 bases and the J gene lost 2 bases, with 9 bases spanning the gap. Germline V gives CDR1 SGHRS, CDR2 YFSETQ. The CDR3 length is 13 residues.

The rearrangement joins TRBV7-8 to TRBJ2-2; perhaps TRBD1 as D (5 bases). This CDR3 is built from 13 residues. V dropped 8 bases and J dropped 2 bases, with 9 bases sitting between them. The germline CDR1 and CDR2 sequences are SGHVS and FQNEAQ. CDR3 loop: CASGDRNTGELFF. CDR3 in DNA: TGTGCCAGCGGAGACAGAAACACCGGGGAGCTGTTTTTT.

This clone appeared a few times. This rearrangement joins TRBV28 to TRBJ2-5; possible D gene TRBD2, 6 bases. Germline CDR1 reads MDHEN; CDR2 reads SYDVKM. The CDR3 is 14 residues long. V gave up 3 bases and J gave up 11 bases, with 19 bases separating them. The CDR3 loop is CASSFTGALPEQYF. The CDR3 coding sequence is TGTGCCAGCAGTTTCACGGGAGCCCTCCCGGAGCAGTACTTC.

The chain is built from TRBV27 and TRBJ2-7, with D possibly TRBD2 on 5 matching bases. V lost 6 bases to trimming and J lost 6 bases, with 12 bases between them. In germline, CDR1 is MNHEY, CDR2 SMNVEV (reference sequence). The CDR3 is 12 residues long. CDR3 coding DNA: TGTGCCAGCAGCCCGGGTGGAGGCGAGCAGTACTTC. Amino acid sequence: CASSPGGGEQYF.

The gene calls are TRBV5-4 and TRBJ1-3, with D maybe TRBD1 (6 bases). The V end lost 5 bases, the J end lost 0 bases, and 9 bases lay between the germline ends. Germline CDR1 reads SGHNT; CDR2 reads YYREEE (reference sequence). This CDR3 is built from 14 residues. The CDR3 DNA is TGTGCCAGCAGGACAGGACACTCTGGAAACACCATATATTTT. Residues: CASRTGHSGNTIYF.

The J gene is TRBJ2-3, the V gene TRBV6-6; D unresolved. V was clipped by 4 bases and J by 0 bases, with 5 bases between them. CDR1 and CDR2 from the germline V gene are MNHNY and SVGAGI (reference sequence). The CDR3 contains 13 residues. CDR3 residues: CASSCESTDTQYF. For the CDR3, the DNA is TGTGCCAGCAGTTGCGAGAGCACAGATACGCAGTATTTT.

Remarks on this clone: A junction end diverges from the germline sequence, so it may reflect a read error. The chain employs TRBV2 and TRBJ1-1; 10 bases fit TRBD1. The CDR3 consists of 15 residues. The germline CDR1 and CDR2 sequences are SNHLY and FYNNEI. The CDR3 nucleotides read TGTACCAGCAGTGAATGGGACAGGGGCCCTCCTGAAGCTTTCTTT. This gives the protein CTSSEWDRGPPEAFF.

The rearrangement uses TRBV7-3 and TRBJ2-5; TRBD1 agrees at 12 bases. CDR3 size: 15 residues. Germline-derived CDR1 and CDR2 are SGHTA and FQGTGA. V was clipped by 5 bases and J by 4 bases; unmatched bases: 5. The CDR3 DNA is TGTGCCAGCAGCCGCGGGACAGGGGGCCCAGAGACCCAGTACTTC. Translated: CASSRGTGGPETQYF.

The V gene is TRBV28, the J gene TRBJ1-2; unclear D gene. V dropped 7 bases and J dropped 6 bases, with 15 bases sitting between them. Germline V gene data show CDR1 as MDHEN and CDR2 as SYDVKM. The CDR3 has 13 residues. CDR3 in DNA: TGTGCCAGCACCCTGGTGGTAACGGATGGCTACACCTTC. This codes for CASTLVVTDGYTF.

The gene calls are TRBV29-1 and TRBJ2-5, with a possible D match to TRBD2 (7 bases). There are 13 residues in the CDR3. Germline V CDR1 and CDR2: SQVTM, ANQGSEA. V was shortened by 3 bases and J by 11 bases, with 19 bases between the two germline ends. The CDR3 DNA reads TGCAGCGTTGACAGCACGGGGGCGGGGGAGCAGTACTTC. This translates into CSVDSTGAGEQYF. The full variable domain, its missing parts supplied by reference TRBV29-1 and TRBJ2-5, is SAVISQKPSRDICQRGTSLTIQCQVDSQVTMMFWYRQQPGQSLTLIATANQGSEATYESGFVIDKFPISRPNLTFSTLTVSNMSPEDSSIYLCSVDSTGAGEQYFGPGTRLLVL.

In regard to this clone: An end of the junction does not agree with germline; a read error may underlie this. This chain links TRBV7-9 with TRBJ1-2, with TRBD1 matching 9 bases. Looked up from germline, CDR1 is SEHNR and CDR2 is FQNEAQ (reference sequence). The CDR3 is 15 residues long. The CDR3, as DNA: TGTGCCGGCAGCCCTCGCCGGGACAGGGCGCTAAGCTACACCTTC. Its protein is CAGSPRRDRALSYTF.

This rearrangement joins TRBV10-3 to TRBJ2-5; the D gene could be TRBD1 or TRBD2 (5 bases each). The germline CDR1 and CDR2 sequences are ENHRY and SYGVKD. Trimming left V 10 bases short and J 5 bases short, with 14 bases between. This CDR3 comprises 12 residues. The CDR3 here is CATLGDGETQYF. Here the CDR3 DNA reads TGTGCCACCTTGGGGGACGGGGAGACCCAGTACTTC.

The V gene is TRBV7-9, the J gene TRBJ2-7, with D possibly being TRBD1 or TRBD2 (5 bases each). Germline CDR1 SEHNR, CDR2 FQNEAQ (reference sequence). This CDR3 spans 16 amino acids. Trimming took 5 bases from V and 2 from J, leaving 19 bases between them. The CDR3 DNA sequence: TGTGCCAGCAGCCCCCGAGGGGCTACATCGCCCTACGAGCAGTACTTC. Translated: CASSPRGATSPYEQYF.